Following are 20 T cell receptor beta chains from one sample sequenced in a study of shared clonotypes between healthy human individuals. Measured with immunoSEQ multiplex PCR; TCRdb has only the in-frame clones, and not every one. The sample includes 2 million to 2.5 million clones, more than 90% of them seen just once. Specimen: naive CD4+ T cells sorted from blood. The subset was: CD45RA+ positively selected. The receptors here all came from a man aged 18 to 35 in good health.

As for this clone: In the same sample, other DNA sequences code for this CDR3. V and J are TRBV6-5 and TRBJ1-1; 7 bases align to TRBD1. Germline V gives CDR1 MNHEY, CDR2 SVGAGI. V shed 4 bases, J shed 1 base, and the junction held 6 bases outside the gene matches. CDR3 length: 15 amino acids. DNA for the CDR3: TGTGCCAGCAGTTCGACAGGGAGGGGGAACACTGAAGCTTTCTTT. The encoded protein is CASSSTGRGNTEAFF.

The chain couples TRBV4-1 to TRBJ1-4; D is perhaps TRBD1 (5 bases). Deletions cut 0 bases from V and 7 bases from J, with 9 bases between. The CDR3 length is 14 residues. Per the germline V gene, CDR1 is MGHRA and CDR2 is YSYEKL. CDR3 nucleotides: TGCGCCAGCAGCCAAGACCCCAGGGCTGAAAAACTGTTTTTT. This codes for CASSQDPRAEKLFF.

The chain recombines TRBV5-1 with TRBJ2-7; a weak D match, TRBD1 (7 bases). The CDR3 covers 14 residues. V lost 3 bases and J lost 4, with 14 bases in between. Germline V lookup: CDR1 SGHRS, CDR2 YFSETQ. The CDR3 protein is CASSWGDRVYEQYF. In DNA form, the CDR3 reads TGCGCCAGCAGCTGGGGGGACAGAGTTTACGAGCAGTACTTC.

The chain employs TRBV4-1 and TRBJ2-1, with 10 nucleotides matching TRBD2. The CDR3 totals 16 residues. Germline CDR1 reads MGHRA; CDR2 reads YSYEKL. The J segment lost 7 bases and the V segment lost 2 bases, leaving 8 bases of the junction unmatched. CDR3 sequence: CASSQSASGGVNEQFF. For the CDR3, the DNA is TGCGCCAGCAGCCAATCAGCTAGCGGGGGAGTAAATGAGCAGTTCTTC.

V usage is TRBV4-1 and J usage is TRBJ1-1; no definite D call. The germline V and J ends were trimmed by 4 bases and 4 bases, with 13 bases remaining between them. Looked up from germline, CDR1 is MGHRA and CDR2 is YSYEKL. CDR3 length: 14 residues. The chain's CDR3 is CASSPPSRPTEAFF. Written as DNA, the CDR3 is TGCGCCAGCAGCCCGCCGAGCAGGCCCACTGAAGCTTTCTTT.

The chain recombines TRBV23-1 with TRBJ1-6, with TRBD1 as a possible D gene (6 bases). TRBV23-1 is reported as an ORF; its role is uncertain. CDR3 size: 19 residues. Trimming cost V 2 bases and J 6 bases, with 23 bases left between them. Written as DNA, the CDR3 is TGCGCCAGCAGTCAACATCGAGATAGTGTGCGGGACACTAATTCACCCCTCCACTTT. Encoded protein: CASSQHRDSVRDTNSPLHF.

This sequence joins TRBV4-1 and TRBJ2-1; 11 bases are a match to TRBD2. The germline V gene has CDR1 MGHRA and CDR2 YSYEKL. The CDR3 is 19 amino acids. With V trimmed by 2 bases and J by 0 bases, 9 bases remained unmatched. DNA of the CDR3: TGCGCCAGCAGCCAAAGTAGGCTAGCGGGAGGACGCTCCTACAATGAGCAGTTCTTC. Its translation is CASSQSRLAGGRSYNEQFF.

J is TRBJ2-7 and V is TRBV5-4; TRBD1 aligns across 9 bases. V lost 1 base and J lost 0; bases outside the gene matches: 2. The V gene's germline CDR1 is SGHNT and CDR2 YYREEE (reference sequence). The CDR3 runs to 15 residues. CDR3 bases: TGTGCCAGCAGCTTGACGGGACAGGGCTCCTACGAGCAGTACTTC. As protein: CASSLTGQGSYEQYF.

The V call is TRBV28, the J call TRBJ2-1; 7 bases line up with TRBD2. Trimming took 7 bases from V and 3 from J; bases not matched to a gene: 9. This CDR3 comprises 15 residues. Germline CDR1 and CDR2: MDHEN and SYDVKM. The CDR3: CASTQGGAYYNEQFF. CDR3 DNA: TGTGCCAGCACCCAGGGAGGGGCTTACTACAATGAGCAGTTCTTC. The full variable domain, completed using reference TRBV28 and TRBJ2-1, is DVKVTQSSRYLVKRTGEKVFLECVQDMDHENMFWYRQDPGLGLRLIYFSYDVKMKEKGDIPEGYSVSREKKERFSLILESASTNQTSMYLCASTQGGAYYNEQFFGPGTRLTVL.

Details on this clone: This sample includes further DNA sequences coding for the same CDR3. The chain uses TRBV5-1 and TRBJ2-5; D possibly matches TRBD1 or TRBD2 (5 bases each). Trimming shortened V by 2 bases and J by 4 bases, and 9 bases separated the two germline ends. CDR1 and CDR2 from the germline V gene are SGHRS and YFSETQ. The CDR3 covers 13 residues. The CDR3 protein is CASSLGGGETQYF. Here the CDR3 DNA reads TGCGCCAGCAGCTTAGGTGGGGGAGAGACCCAGTACTTC. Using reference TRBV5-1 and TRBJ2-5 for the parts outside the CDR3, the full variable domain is KAGVTQTPRYLIKTRGQQVTLSCSPISGHRSVSWYQQTPGQGLQFLFEYFSETQRNKGNFPGRFSGRQFSNSRSEMNVSTLELGDSALYLCASSLGGGETQYFGPGTRLLVL.

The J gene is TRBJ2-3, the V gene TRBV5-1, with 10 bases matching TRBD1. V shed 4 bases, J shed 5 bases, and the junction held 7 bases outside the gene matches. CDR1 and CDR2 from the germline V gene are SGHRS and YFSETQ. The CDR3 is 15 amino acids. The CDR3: CASSGDRGSLDTQYF. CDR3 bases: TGCGCCAGCAGCGGGGACAGGGGTAGTTTAGATACGCAGTATTTT.

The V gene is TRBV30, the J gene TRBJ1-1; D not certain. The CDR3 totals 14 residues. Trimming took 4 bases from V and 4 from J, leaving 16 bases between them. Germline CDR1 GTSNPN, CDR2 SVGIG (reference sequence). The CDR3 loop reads CAWNLGSSGTEAFF. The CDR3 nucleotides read TGTGCCTGGAACCTCGGGAGTTCGGGCACTGAAGCTTTCTTT. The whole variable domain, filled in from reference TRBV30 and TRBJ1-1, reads SQTIHQWPATLVQPVGSPLSLECTVEGTSNPNLYWYRQAAGRGLQLLFYSVGIGQISSEVPQNLSASRPQDRQFILSSKKLLLSDSGFYLCAWNLGSSGTEAFFGQGTRLTVV.

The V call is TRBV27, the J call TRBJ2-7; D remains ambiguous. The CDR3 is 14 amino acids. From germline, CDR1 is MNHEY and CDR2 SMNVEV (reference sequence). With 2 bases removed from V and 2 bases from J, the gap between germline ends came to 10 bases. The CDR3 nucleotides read TGTGCCAGCAGTTTAGCACAACCGCCCTACGAGCAGTACTTC. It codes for CASSLAQPPYEQYF.

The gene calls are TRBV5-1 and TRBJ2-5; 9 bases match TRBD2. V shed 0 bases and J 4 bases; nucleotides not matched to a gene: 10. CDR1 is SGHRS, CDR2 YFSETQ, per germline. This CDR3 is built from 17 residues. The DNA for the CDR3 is TGCGCCAGCAGCTTGGAATGGGGTAGCGGGGGCCGAGAGACCCAGTACTTC. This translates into CASSLEWGSGGRETQYF.

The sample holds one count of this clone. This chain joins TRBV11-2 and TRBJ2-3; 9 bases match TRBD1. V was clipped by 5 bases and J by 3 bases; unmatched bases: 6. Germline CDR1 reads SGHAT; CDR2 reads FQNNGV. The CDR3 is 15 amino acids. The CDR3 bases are TGTGCCAGCAGCAGAGGGACAGGGTTTACAGATACGCAGTATTTT. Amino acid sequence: CASSRGTGFTDTQYF.

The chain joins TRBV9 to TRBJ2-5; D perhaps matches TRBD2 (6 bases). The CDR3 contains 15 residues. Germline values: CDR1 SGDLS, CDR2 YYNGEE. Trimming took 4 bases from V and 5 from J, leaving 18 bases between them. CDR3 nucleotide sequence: TGTGCCAGCAGCCCACGCGGGAAGGGGAGGGAGACCCAGTACTTC. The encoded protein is CASSPRGKGRETQYF.

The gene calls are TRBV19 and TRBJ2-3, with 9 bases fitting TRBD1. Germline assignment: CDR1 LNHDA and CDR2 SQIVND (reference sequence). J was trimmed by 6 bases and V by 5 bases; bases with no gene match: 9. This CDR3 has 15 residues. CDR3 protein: CASSPGTGFWDTQYF. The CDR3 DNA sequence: TGTGCCAGTAGTCCAGGGACAGGGTTTTGGGATACGCAGTATTTT.

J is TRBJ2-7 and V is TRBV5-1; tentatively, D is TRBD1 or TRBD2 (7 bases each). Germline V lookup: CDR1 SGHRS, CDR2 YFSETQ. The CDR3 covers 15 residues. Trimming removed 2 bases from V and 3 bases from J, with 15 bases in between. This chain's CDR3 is CASSFQGGLIYEQYF. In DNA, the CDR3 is TGCGCCAGCAGCTTTCAGGGGGGGCTCATCTACGAGCAGTACTTC.

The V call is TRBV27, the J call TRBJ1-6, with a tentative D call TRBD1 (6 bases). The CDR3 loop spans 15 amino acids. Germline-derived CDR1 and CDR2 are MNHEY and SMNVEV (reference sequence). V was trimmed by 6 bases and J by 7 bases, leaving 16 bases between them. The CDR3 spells CASSWTAQTNSPLHF. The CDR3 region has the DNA TGTGCCAGCAGCTGGACAGCCCAGACAAATTCACCCCTCCACTTT.

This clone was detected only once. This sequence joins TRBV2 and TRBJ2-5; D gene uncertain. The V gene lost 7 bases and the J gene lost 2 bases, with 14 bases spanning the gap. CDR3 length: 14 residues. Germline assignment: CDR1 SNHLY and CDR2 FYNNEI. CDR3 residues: CASTAYRLQETQYF. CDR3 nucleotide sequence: TGTGCCAGCACGGCTTACCGCCTACAAGAGACCCAGTACTTC. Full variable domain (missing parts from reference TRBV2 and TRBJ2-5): EPEVTQTPSHQVTQMGQEVILRCVPISNHLYFYWYRQILGQKVEFLVSFYNNEISEKSEIFDDQFSVERPDGSNFTLKIRSTKLEDSAMYFCASTAYRLQETQYFGPGTRLLVL.